This T cell receptor beta chain came from a study of human T cells and chemical hapten exposure. As for the study in general: Skin on the upper inner arm, 2 cm by 2 cm in size, was sensitized with 2% DPC. In the approximately 24-week study, patients were dosed weekly with diphenylcyclopropenone on the scalp throughout.

Time point indicated: patch test 3, about 24 weeks after DPC sensitization. Treatment given: therapeutic diphenylcyclopropenone sensitization with weekly scalp DPC. Alopecia patients, 18 to 70 years old and DPC-suitable, served as donors. CDR3 length: 15 residues. The V end lost 1 base, the J end lost 0 bases, and 10 bases lay between the germline ends. Germline assignment: CDR1 DFQATT and CDR2 SNEGSKA (reference sequence). What the library attached to individual cDNA molecules were unique molecular identifiers. TCRdb ran MiXCR on the RACE reads and lists one entry per CDR3 protein. Of more than 100,000 distinct CDR3 sequences listed, 11% are singletons.

This sample comprised whole blood, obtained in connection with sensitization to the hapten diphenylcyclopropenone (DPC). This clonotype was sampled from a woman between 45 and 65 years old with alopecia areata. Some clones in this sample may be carry-over from other donors' samples. This chain joins TRBV20-1 and TRBJ2-4; D unresolved. CDR3 amino acids: CSARGHNLAKNIQYF. The CDR3 DNA follows: TGCAGTGCTAGAGGACACAACCTAGCCAAAAACATTCAGTACTTC.